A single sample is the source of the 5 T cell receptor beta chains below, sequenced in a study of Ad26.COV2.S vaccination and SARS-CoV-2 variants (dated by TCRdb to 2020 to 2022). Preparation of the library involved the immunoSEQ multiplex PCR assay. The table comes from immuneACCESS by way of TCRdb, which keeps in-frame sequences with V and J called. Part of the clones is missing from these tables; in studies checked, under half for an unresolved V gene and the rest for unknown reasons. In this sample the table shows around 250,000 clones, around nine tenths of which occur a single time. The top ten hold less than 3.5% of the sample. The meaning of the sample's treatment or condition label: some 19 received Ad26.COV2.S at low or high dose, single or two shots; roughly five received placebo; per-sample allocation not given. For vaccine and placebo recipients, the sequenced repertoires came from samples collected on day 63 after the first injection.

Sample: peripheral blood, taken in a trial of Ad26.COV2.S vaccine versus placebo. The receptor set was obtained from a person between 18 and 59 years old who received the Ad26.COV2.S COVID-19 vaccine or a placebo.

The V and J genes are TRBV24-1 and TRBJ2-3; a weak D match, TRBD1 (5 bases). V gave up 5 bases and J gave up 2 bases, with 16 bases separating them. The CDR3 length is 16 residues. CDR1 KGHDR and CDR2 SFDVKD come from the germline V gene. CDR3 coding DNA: TGTGCCACCAGTGTTTCCAGCAGGGCTTACACAGATACGCAGTATTTT. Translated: CATSVSSRAYTDTQYF.

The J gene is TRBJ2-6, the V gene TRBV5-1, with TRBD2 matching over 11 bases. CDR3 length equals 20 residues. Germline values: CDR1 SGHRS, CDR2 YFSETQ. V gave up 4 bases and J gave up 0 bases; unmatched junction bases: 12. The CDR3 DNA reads TGCGCCAGCAGCCTGACTCCCCTAGCGGGGGGTTACTCTGGGGCCAACGTCCTGACTTTC. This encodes CASSLTPLAGGYSGANVLTF.

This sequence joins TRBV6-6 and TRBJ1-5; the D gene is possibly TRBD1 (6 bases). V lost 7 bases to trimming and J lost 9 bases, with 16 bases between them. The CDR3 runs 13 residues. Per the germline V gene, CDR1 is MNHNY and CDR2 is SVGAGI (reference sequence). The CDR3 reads CASTRGASGPQHF. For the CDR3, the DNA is TGTGCCAGCACACGGGGGGCGAGTGGGCCCCAGCATTTT.

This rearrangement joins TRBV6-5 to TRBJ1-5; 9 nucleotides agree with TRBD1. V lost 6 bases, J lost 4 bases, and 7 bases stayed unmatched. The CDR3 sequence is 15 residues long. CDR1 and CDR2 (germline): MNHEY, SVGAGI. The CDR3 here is CASSFGTGRNQPQHF. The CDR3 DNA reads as TGTGCCAGCAGCTTCGGGACAGGGAGGAATCAGCCCCAGCATTTT.

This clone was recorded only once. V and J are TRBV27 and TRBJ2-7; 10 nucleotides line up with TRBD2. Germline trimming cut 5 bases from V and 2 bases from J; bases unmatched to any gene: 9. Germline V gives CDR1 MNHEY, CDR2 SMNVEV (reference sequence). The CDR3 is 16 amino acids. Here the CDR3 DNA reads TGTGCCAGCAGTCCGTTTAGCGGGAGGTCCACCTACGAGCAGTACGTC. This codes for CASSPFSGRSTYEQYV.